These T cell receptor beta chains were read from a single sample in a study of CD8+ T cells in alopecia areata. Repertoires were generated with immunoSEQ multiplex PCR, while TCRdb's copy carries only in-frame clones and drops some. Of 95,000 to 100,000 clones listed, 60% to 75% are singletons. The sample here was CD8+ T cells sorted from blood, taken at week 4, from a patient treated with tofacitinib. These receptors originate from a human donor with alopecia areata. The CDR3 runs from the conserved cysteine through the conserved F or W. The order of the fields is V gene, clone size, CDR3 protein. Clone size appears in some rows only: once, few, many, or a class for an expanded clone.

TRBV28	few	CASRTTTYEQYF
TRBV15	.	CATSRGGVSTDTQYF
TRBV7-9	few	CASSLAPSGSDTQYF
TRBV7-3	few	CASSSSGTNTGELFF
TRBV6-5	few	CASSLAGGNYNEQFF
TRBV12-5	once	CASGFTTSDRVTDTQYF
TRBV29-1	.	CSVRLAGGYEQYF
TRBV27	few	CASRMTGRNTEAFF
TRBV30	once	CAWIWSHGNTIYF
TRBV10-3	few	CAISESETDPSYGYTF
TRBV29-1	.	CSVEFALGNSYEQYF
TRBV4-1	.	CASSLRSLTEAFF
TRBV27	once	CASTRTGRGSSEAFF
TRBV29-1	few	CSVVIGGMGGYTF
TRBV7-9	.	CASSLSRGSYEQYF
TRBV27	.	CASSLLSFGRGGNSPLHF
TRBV5-4	.	CASSLATSGIEGNEQFF
TRBV29-1	few	CSVEGNLAGEAKNIQYF
TRBV4-3	.	CASSQDRTGAASYEQYF
TRBV7-9	once	CASSLALSGSYTDTQYF
TRBV7-2	few	CASIDLGETQYF
TRBV15	few	CATSREMRIGHGNTEAFF
TRBV25-1	.	CASSEYQLLPSGLEQFF
TRBV28	many	CASTPKGTGRETQYF
TRBV6-5	.	CARAEHEKLFF
TRBV5-1	.	CASSLADPGDEQFF
TRBV27	few	CASSLVYGGTYEQYF
TRBV7-9	.	CASISPGLAPYEQFF
TRBV9	few	CASSVATQGAPTDTQYF
TRBV5-1	.	CASSLEAGQANYGYTF
TRBV7-9	few	CASEGGPGNTIYF
TRBV7-3	.	CASSSLPGQPVFSSGANVLTF
TRBV7-9	.	CASSHLDRANYGYTF
TRBV5-6	.	CASSFPGPRAETQYF
TRBV15	.	CATSRDRGGGADEQYF
TRBV7-9	few	CASSPLRANYGYTF
TRBV7-6	.	CASSGRGTDTQYF
TRBV6-4	.	CARFSEGGNIQYF
TRBV30	.	CAWIRGTPYEQYF
TRBV5-1	.	CASSPRTGNTEAFF
TRBV19	few	CASSSGGGSYEQYF
TRBV4-3	.	CASSQIGGPDTQYF